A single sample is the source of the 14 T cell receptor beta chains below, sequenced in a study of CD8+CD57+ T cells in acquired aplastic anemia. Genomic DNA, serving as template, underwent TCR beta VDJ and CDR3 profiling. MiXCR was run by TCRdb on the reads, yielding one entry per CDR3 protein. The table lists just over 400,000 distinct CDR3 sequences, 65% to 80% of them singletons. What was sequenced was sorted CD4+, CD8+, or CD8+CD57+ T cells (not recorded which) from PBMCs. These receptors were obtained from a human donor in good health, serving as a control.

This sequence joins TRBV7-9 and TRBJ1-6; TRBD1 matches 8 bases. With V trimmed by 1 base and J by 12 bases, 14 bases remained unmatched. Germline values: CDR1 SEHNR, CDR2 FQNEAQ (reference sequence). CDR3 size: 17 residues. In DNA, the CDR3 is TGTGCCAGCAGCTTAGAGCCAGGAGCGACAGGGGAAGGACCCCTCCACTTT. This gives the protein CASSLEPGATGEGPLHF.

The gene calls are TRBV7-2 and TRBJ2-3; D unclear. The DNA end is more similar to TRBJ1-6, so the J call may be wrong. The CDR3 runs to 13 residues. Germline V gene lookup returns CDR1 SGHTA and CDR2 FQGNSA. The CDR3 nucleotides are TGTGCCAGCAGCCTACTACGAGGTTCACCCCTCCACTTT. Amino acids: CASSLLRGSPLHF.

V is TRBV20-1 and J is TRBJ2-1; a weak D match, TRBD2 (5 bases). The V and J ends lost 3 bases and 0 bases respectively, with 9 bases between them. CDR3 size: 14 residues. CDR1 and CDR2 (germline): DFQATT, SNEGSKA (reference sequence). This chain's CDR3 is CSASEGSSYNEQFF. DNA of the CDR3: TGCAGTGCTAGTGAGGGTTCCTCCTACAATGAGCAGTTCTTC.

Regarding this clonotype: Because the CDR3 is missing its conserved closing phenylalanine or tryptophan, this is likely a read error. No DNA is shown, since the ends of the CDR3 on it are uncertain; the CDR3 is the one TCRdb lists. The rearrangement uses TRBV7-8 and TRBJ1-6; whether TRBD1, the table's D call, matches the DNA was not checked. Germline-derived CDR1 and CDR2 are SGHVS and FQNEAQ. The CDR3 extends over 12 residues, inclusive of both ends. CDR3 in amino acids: CASSRGRRDYNE.

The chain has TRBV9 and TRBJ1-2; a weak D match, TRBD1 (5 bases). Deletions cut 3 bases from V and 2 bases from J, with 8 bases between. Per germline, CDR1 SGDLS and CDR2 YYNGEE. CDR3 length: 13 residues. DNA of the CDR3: TGTGCCAGCAGCGGCAGGGAGAACTATGGCTACACCTTC. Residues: CASSGRENYGYTF. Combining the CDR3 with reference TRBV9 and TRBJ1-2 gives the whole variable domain DSGVTQTPKHLITATGQRVTLRCSPRSGDLSVYWYQQSLDQGLQFLIQYYNGEERAKGNILERFSAQQFPDLHSELNLSSLELGDSALYFCASSGRENYGYTFGSGTRLTVV.

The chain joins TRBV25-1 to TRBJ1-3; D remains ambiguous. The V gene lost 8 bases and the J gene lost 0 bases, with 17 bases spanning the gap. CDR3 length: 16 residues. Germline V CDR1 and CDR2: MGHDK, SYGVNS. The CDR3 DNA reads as TGTGCCAGCCAAGCCCCAAGACGACACTCTGGAAACACCATATATTTT. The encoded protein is CASQAPRRHSGNTIYF.

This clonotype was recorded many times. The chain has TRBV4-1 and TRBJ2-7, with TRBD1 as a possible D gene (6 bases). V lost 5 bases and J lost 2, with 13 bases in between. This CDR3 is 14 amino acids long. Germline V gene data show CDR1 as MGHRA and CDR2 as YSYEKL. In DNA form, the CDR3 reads TGCGCCAGCAGCGCCCGGGACACTACCTACGAGCAGTACTTC. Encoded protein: CASSARDTTYEQYF.

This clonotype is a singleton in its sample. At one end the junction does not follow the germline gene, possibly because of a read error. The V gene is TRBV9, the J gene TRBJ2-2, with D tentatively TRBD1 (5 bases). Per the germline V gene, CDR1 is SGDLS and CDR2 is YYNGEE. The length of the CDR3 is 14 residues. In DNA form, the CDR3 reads TGTGCCAGCAGCGTAGACCAGGGAAACCAGCCCCAGCTTTTT. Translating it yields CASSVDQGNQPQLF.

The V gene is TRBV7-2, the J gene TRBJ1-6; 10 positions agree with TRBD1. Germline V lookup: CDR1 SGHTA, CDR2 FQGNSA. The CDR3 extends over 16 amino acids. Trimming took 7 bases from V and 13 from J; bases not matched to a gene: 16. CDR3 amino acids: CASIRDRGSYSSPLHF. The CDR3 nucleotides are TGTGCCAGCATCCGGGACAGGGGTTCCTATAGTTCCCCCCTCCACTTT.

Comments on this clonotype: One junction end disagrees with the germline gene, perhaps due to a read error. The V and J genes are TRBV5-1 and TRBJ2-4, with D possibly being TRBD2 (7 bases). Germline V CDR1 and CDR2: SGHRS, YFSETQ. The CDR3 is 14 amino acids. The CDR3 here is CASGLGGAEDIQYF. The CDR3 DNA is TGCGCCAGCGGCTTGGGGGGGGCGGAAGACATTCAGTACTTC.

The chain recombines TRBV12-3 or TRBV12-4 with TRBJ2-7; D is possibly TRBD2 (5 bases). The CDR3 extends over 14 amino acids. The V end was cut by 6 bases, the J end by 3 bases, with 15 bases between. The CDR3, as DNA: TGTGCCAGCAGCCGAAGTGGGGAGAACTACGAGCAGTACTTC. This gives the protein CASSRSGENYEQYF.

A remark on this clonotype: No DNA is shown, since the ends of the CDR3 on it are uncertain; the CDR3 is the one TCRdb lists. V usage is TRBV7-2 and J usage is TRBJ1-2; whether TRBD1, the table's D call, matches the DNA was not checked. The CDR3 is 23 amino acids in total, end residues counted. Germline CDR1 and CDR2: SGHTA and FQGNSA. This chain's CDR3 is CASTQTSVYFCAISVQGEHGYTF.

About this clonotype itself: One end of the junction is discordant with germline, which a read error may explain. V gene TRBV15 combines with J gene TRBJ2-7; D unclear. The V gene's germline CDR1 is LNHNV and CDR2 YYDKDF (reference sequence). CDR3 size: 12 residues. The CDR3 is CTTIGPHYEQYF. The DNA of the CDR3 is TGTACCACCATCGGGCCCCACTACGAGCAGTACTTC.

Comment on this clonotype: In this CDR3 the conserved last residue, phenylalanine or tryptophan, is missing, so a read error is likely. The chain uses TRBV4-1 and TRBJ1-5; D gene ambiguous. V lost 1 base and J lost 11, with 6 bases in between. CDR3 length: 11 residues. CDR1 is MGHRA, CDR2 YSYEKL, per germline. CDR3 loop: CASSQGWTQHL. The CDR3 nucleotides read TGCGCCAGCAGCCAAGGGTGGACCCAGCATCTT.